Following are 27 T cell receptor beta chains from one sample sequenced in a study of cytomegalovirus exposure and HLA in healthy donors (dated 2017 in TCRdb). Library method: the immunoSEQ multiplex PCR assay. The multiplex PCR relied on a mix of 60 forward primers for TCR Vbeta segments and 13 reverse primers for TCR Jbeta segments. TCRdb re-hosts the immuneACCESS table, in-frame sequences only. Its copies lack some clones; in the studies checked, an unresolved V gene accounts for under half of them, and the cause for the rest is not known. The sample table lists 80,000 or so clones, around 84% of them with a count of one. The ten largest account for 3.5% to 5.5% of the sample. Sequenced: PBMCs. These receptor sequences come from a man aged 40-49 years in good health and CMV-seronegative.

This chain connects TRBV2 to TRBJ2-7, with TRBD2 identical over 8 bases. V dropped 6 bases and J dropped 3; count of bases not matched to a gene: 10. The germline CDR1 and CDR2 sequences are SNHLY and FYNNEI. This CDR3 comprises 15 residues. The CDR3 DNA sequence: TGTGCCAGCAGGACCTTTGCGGCGGGAGGCTACGAGCAGTACTTC. This codes for CASRTFAAGGYEQYF.

This clone occurred once. CDR3 region: CASSPGTAYGYTF. Written as DNA, the CDR3 is TGCGCCAGCAGCCCAGGGACAGCCTATGGCTACACCTTC. This chain joins TRBV5-1 and TRBJ1-2, with TRBD1 matching 7 bases. After removal of 4 bases from V and 4 bases from J, the junction contained 4 bases not matched to a gene. This CDR3 is 13 amino acids long. CDR1 is SGHRS, CDR2 YFSETQ, per germline.

This chain uses TRBV9 with TRBJ1-2; 9 bases are a match to TRBD1. Trimming took 4 bases from V and 4 from J; bases not matched to a gene: 14. Germline V gives CDR1 SGDLS, CDR2 YYNGEE. The CDR3 contains 17 residues. CDR3 sequence: CASSPSLRTGEGYGYTF. Here the CDR3 DNA reads TGTGCCAGCAGCCCCAGCCTACGGACAGGGGAGGGCTATGGCTACACCTTC.

This clone was seen just once. The chain joins TRBV11-2 to TRBJ1-3, with TRBD1 matching 10 bases. V shed 3 bases, J shed 2 bases, and the junction held 10 bases outside the gene matches. Looked up from germline, CDR1 is SGHAT and CDR2 is FQNNGV. CDR3 length: 18 amino acids. CDR3 loop: CASSFATGGLFAGNTIYF. The DNA of the CDR3 is TGTGCCAGCAGCTTTGCGACAGGGGGCCTTTTTGCTGGAAACACCATATATTTT.

This chain links TRBV19 with TRBJ1-5, with D possibly TRBD1 on 5 matching bases. The CDR3 totals 15 residues. CDR1 LNHDA and CDR2 SQIVND come from the germline V gene (reference sequence). V gave up 7 bases and J gave up 1 base, with 14 bases separating them. The CDR3 loop reads CASTMGGGSNQPQHF. The CDR3 DNA reads as TGTGCCAGTACCATGGGGGGGGGAAGCAATCAGCCCCAGCATTTT.

V is TRBV28 and J is TRBJ2-6; D is possibly TRBD2 (5 bases). V was pared by 1 base and J by 1 base, with 8 bases between. The germline V gene encodes CDR1 MDHEN and CDR2 SYDVKM. This CDR3 is built from 16 residues. This CDR3 is CASSLFRGSGANVLTF. CDR3 nucleotide sequence: TGTGCCAGCAGTTTATTCCGGGGTTCTGGGGCCAACGTCCTGACTTTC.

The V call is TRBV7-3, the J call TRBJ2-3, with 9 bases identical to TRBD1. The CDR3 covers 15 residues. From germline, CDR1 is SGHTA and CDR2 FQGTGA. Unmatched junction bases numbered 5, after V lost 3 bases and J lost 4 bases. In DNA, the CDR3 is TGTGCCAGCAGCTTGCGACAGGGGGAGGCAGATACGCAGTATTTT. This codes for CASSLRQGEADTQYF.

The chain couples TRBV6-1 to TRBJ2-1; 7 nucleotides align to TRBD2. The germline V gene encodes CDR1 MNHNS and CDR2 SASEGT. Trimming at V came to 2 bases and at J to 6 bases, leaving 10 bases not matched to a gene. The CDR3 is 16 residues long. The CDR3 sequence is CASSENWREWFNEQFF. The CDR3, as DNA: TGTGCCAGCAGTGAAAATTGGCGGGAGTGGTTCAATGAGCAGTTCTTC.

This clone turned up a few times. The chain recombines TRBV5-1 with TRBJ2-5; TRBD2 matches 11 bases. V dropped 0 bases and J dropped 4; count of bases not matched to a gene: 2. Germline CDR1 SGHRS, CDR2 YFSETQ. This CDR3 has 15 amino acids. CDR3 sequence reads: CASSLDGTSGETQYF. In nucleotides, the CDR3 is TGCGCCAGCAGCTTGGACGGGACTAGCGGAGAGACCCAGTACTTC. Complete variable domain (other parts from reference TRBV5-1 and TRBJ2-5): KAGVTQTPRYLIKTRGQQVTLSCSPISGHRSVSWYQQTPGQGLQFLFEYFSETQRNKGNFPGRFSGRQFSNSRSEMNVSTLELGDSALYLCASSLDGTSGETQYFGPGTRLLVL.

In this sample, this clone turned up a few times. This chain connects TRBV28 to TRBJ1-2; TRBD1 agrees at 10 bases. CDR1 MDHEN and CDR2 SYDVKM come from the germline V gene. The CDR3 spans 13 residues. The J segment lost 8 bases and the V segment lost 2 bases, leaving 2 bases of the junction unmatched. For the CDR3, the DNA is TGTGCCAGCAGTTTAGGGACAGGGGAAGGCTACACCTTC. The encoded protein is CASSLGTGEGYTF.

The CDR3 DNA sequence: TGTGCCAGCAGCTTAGAACAGGGCTACGAGCAGTACTTC. Translated: CASSLEQGYEQYF. The chain is built from TRBV7-2 and TRBJ2-7; a possible D gene is TRBD1 (6 bases). V lost 1 base and J lost 3, with 7 bases in between. The V gene's germline CDR1 is SGHTA and CDR2 FQGNSA. CDR3 length equals 13 residues.

This chain connects TRBV5-6 to TRBJ2-1, with TRBD1 identical over 9 bases. CDR1 is SGHDT and CDR2 is YYEEEE in the germline V gene. The CDR3 is 16 amino acids. The V and J ends lost 0 bases and 3 bases, in that order; junction bases with no gene match: 4. CDR3 sequence: CASSLGGQGFYNEQFF. In DNA form, the CDR3 reads TGTGCCAGCAGCTTGGGGGGACAGGGATTCTACAATGAGCAGTTCTTC.

This clone was detected once. The rearrangement joins TRBV6-6 to TRBJ2-5; 7 nucleotides agree with TRBD1. CDR1 is MNHNY and CDR2 is SVGAGI in the germline V gene (reference sequence). Trimming cost V 7 bases and J 6 bases; bases outside gene matches: 14. CDR3 length equals 15 residues. The CDR3 is CASTTLAGGVKTQYF. The CDR3 DNA follows: TGTGCCAGCACCACGCTCGCAGGGGGTGTGAAGACCCAGTACTTC.

The chain is built from TRBV30 and TRBJ2-3, with TRBD2 as a possible D gene (5 bases). The CDR3 is 16 amino acids. V lost 1 base and J 2 bases, leaving 16 bases between the germline ends. In germline, CDR1 is GTSNPN, CDR2 SVGIG (reference sequence). CDR3 nucleotides: TGTGCCTGGAGTGCACTAGTACCAGCTACCACAGATACGCAGTATTTT. It encodes CAWSALVPATTDTQYF. The full variable domain, its missing parts supplied by reference TRBV30 and TRBJ2-3, is SQTIHQWPATLVQPVGSPLSLECTVEGTSNPNLYWYRQAAGRGLQLLFYSVGIGQISSEVPQNLSASRPQDRQFILSSKKLLLSDSGFYLCAWSALVPATTDTQYFGPGTRLTVL.

This sequence joins TRBV7-9 and TRBJ1-1; D gene ambiguous. This CDR3 region has 11 residues. From germline, CDR1 is SEHNR and CDR2 FQNEAQ (reference sequence). V was cut by 7 bases and J by 3 bases, with 6 bases left in between. CDR3 sequence: CASIRDTEAFF. The CDR3 bases are TGTGCCAGCATCCGGGACACTGAAGCTTTCTTT.

The chain employs TRBV15 and TRBJ2-7; TRBD2 might be the D (5 bases). Trimming removed 0 bases from V and 7 bases from J, with 16 bases in between. The germline V gene encodes CDR1 LNHNV and CDR2 YYDKDF (reference sequence). CDR3 length equals 15 residues. DNA for the CDR3: TGTGCCACCAGCAGAGATCTGGCTGTATCGGGGGAGCAGTACTTC. It specifies CATSRDLAVSGEQYF.

V is TRBV19 and J is TRBJ1-1, with D possibly being TRBD1 (5 bases). Germline CDR1 is LNHDA and CDR2 is SQIVND (reference sequence). V lost 3 bases to trimming and J lost 4 bases, with 12 bases between them. The CDR3 is 14 residues long. The CDR3: CASSMQGVSTEAFF. The CDR3 coding sequence is TGTGCCAGTAGTATGCAAGGGGTGAGCACTGAAGCTTTCTTT. The full variable domain, its missing parts supplied by reference TRBV19 and TRBJ1-1, is DGGITQSPKYLFRKEGQNVTLSCEQNLNHDAMYWYRQDPGQGLRLIYYSQIVNDFQKGDIAEGYSVSREKKESFPLTVTSAQKNPTAFYLCASSMQGVSTEAFFGQGTRLTVV.

This chain joins TRBV10-3 and TRBJ2-7, with D possibly TRBD1 on 6 matching bases. This CDR3 has 14 residues. The germline V and J ends were trimmed by 10 bases and 6 bases, with 22 bases remaining between them. Germline loops: CDR1 ENHRY, CDR2 SYGVKD. The DNA for the CDR3 is TGTGCCACCAACCGACCAGGGGACAACATCGAGCAGTACTTC. Encoded protein: CATNRPGDNIEQYF.

The rearrangement uses TRBV25-1 and TRBJ2-1; 9 nucleotides align to TRBD2. The J segment lost 0 bases and the V segment lost 4 bases, leaving 4 bases of the junction unmatched. Germline CDR1 is MGHDK and CDR2 is SYGVNS. The CDR3 sequence is 16 residues long. The CDR3 here is CASSVRSGSSYNEQFF. CDR3 nucleotide sequence: TGTGCCAGCAGTGTCCGTAGCGGGAGCTCCTACAATGAGCAGTTCTTC.

The chain uses TRBV29-1 and TRBJ2-1, with 9 bases that match TRBD2. Per the germline V gene, CDR1 is SQVTM and CDR2 is ANQGSEA. Trimming removed 7 bases from V and 5 bases from J; junction bases left unmatched: 3. CDR3 length equals 12 residues. The CDR3 bases are TGCAGCGGGGGACTAGCCGACAATGAGCAGTTCTTC. Amino acids: CSGGLADNEQFF.

The chain joins TRBV28 to TRBJ2-5; 10 bases fit TRBD2. Losses at the gene ends were 4 bases for V and 2 bases for J; bases not matched to a gene: 4. Germline loops: CDR1 MDHEN, CDR2 SYDVKM. CDR3 length: 15 residues. CDR3 DNA sequence: TGTGCCAGCAGTTCTAGCGGGGGAAAACAAGAGACCCAGTACTTC. Translating gives CASSSSGGKQETQYF.

In its sample, this clone was seen once. The J gene is TRBJ2-5, the V gene TRBV2, with TRBD2 matching 7 bases. With 3 bases clipped from V and 5 bases from J, the junction kept 6 bases outside the gene matches. The CDR3 spans 14 residues. Germline V gene lookup returns CDR1 SNHLY and CDR2 FYNNEI. CDR3 region: CASSDGGSAETQYF. The CDR3 nucleotides read TGTGCCAGCAGTGATGGCGGGAGCGCCGAGACCCAGTACTTC. Based on the CDR3 plus reference TRBV2 and TRBJ2-5, the full variable domain is EPEVTQTPSHQVTQMGQEVILRCVPISNHLYFYWYRQILGQKVEFLVSFYNNEISEKSEIFDDQFSVERPDGSNFTLKIRSTKLEDSAMYFCASSDGGSAETQYFGPGTRLLVL.

V is TRBV18 and J is TRBJ2-7; 7 bases align to TRBD1. Germline values: CDR1 KGHSH, CDR2 LQKENI. This CDR3 spans 15 amino acids. V lost 6 bases and J lost 3; bases outside the gene matches: 11. This CDR3 reads CASSLRGGESYEQYF. CDR3 in DNA: TGTGCCAGCTCCCTCCGAGGGGGCGAGAGCTACGAGCAGTACTTC.

The V call is TRBV5-1, the J call TRBJ2-1; 8 bases map to TRBD1. This CDR3 spans 15 amino acids. The V gene's germline CDR1 is SGHRS and CDR2 YFSETQ. J gave up 4 bases and V 2 bases, and 5 bases lay outside the gene matches. In DNA form, the CDR3 reads TGCGCCAGCAGCTTCGGACAGGGATCGTACAATGAGCAGTTCTTC. It yields the protein CASSFGQGSYNEQFF. The full variable domain, rest sourced from reference TRBV5-1 and TRBJ2-1, is KAGVTQTPRYLIKTRGQQVTLSCSPISGHRSVSWYQQTPGQGLQFLFEYFSETQRNKGNFPGRFSGRQFSNSRSEMNVSTLELGDSALYLCASSFGQGSYNEQFFGPGTRLTVL.

The rearrangement links TRBV6-1 to TRBJ2-7, with 7 bases matching TRBD2. The length of the CDR3 is 14 residues. V lost 2 bases to trimming and J lost 7 bases; unmatched junction nucleotides: 8. CDR1 and CDR2 (germline): MNHNS, SASEGT. CDR3 nucleotide sequence: TGTGCCAGCAGTGAAATACCGGGAGCGGGGGAGCAGTACTTC. This gives the protein CASSEIPGAGEQYF.

The genes are TRBV5-1 and TRBJ2-5; 11 positions agree with TRBD2. The CDR3 is 19 amino acids. The V and J ends lost 4 bases and 4 bases, in that order; junction bases with no gene match: 18. The germline gives CDR1 SGHRS, CDR2 YFSETQ. Here the CDR3 reads CASSTPPASGRPRGETQYF. CDR3 bases: TGCGCCAGCAGCACCCCCCCGGCTAGCGGGAGGCCTAGGGGAGAGACCCAGTACTTC.

This clone qualifies as medium-sized. This rearrangement joins TRBV7-6 to TRBJ2-5; TRBD2 matches at 8 bases. In germline, CDR1 is SGHVS, CDR2 FNYEAQ. V shed 5 bases, J shed 1 base, and the junction held 6 bases outside the gene matches. The CDR3 sequence is 15 residues long. The CDR3 protein is CASSLIGGVQETQYF. For the CDR3, the DNA is TGTGCCAGCAGCCTCATCGGGGGGGTCCAAGAGACCCAGTACTTC.